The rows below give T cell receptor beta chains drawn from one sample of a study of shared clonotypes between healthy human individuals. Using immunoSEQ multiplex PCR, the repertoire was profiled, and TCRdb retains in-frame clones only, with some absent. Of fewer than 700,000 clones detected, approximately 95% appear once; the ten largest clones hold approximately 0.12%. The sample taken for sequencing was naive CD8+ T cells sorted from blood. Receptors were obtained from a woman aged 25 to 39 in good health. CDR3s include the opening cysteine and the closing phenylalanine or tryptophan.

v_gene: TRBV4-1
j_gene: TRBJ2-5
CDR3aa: CASSHPKLEPYPETQYF

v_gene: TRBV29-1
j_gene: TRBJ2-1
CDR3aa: CSVERRGEYYNEQFF

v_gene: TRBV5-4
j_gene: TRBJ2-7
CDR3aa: CASSLDYEQYF

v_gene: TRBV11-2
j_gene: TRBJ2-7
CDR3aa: CASSLGGGSQQYF

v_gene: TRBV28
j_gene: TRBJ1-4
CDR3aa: CASSFWDRNEKLFF

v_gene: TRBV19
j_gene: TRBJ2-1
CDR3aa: CASSIMGVRNEQFF

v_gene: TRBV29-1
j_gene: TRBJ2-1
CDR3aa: CSVDVRRYNEQFF

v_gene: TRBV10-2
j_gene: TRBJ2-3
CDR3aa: CASSEARLDTQYF

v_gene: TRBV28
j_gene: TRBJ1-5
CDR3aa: CASSLQAESNQPQHF

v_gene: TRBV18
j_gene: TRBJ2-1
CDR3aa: CASSPSVSSYNEQFF

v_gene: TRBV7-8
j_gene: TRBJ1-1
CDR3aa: CASSLWGNTEAFF